The rows below give T cell receptor beta chains drawn from one sample of a study of T-cell memory formation after mild COVID-19. TCRdb ran MiXCR on the 5' RACE reads and lists one entry per CDR3 protein. This table holds 450,000 or so distinct CDR3 sequences, approximately 23% found once. Sequenced input: PBMCs or a T cell subset sorted from them (not recorded which). These receptors all come from an adult woman who had mild COVID-19 (a few samples of this study predate the infection). Cell type and time point are not known. Both conserved end residues are trimmed from each CDR3. Size is omitted from some rows. Given values are once, few, many or a class for expanded clones.

13 | TRBJ1-1 | NA | TRBV12-3/TRBV12-4 | ANVPGGIRNTEAF
13 | TRBJ1-5 | NA | TRBV7-2 | ASSLAQSSNQPQH
14 | TRBJ2-2 | few | TRBV5-6 | ASSLVGFTNTGELF
12 | TRBJ2-1 | NA | TRBV5-1 | ASSLDGRANEQF
13 | TRBJ2-7 | few | TRBV7-8 | ASSLRTDGSYEQY
11 | TRBJ2-7 | few | TRBV4-3 | ASSHTQAHEQY
16 | TRBJ2-2 | few | TRBV7-6 | ASSLRTSGAKNTGELF
15 | TRBJ2-1 | NA | TRBV4-3 | ASSQGVGSESYNEQF
17 | TRBJ2-2 | NA | TRBV11-3 | ASSLDRGTGYLNTGELF
16 | TRBJ2-4 | once | TRBV5-1 | TSSSAQGLVDGQNIQY
13 | TRBJ2-1 | few | TRBV7-3 | ASSPRQVSYNEQF
12 | TRBJ2-3 | once | TRBV20-1 | SALGQRGTDTQY
12 | TRBJ2-2 | NA | TRBV9 | ASSVGYSTGELF
14 | TRBJ2-1 | NA | TRBV24-1 | ATSDAGQTSYNEQF
13 | TRBJ2-3 | NA | TRBV20-1 | SAIWTSGGSDTQY
15 | TRBJ1-1 | NA | TRBV5-5 | ASSLMWAWVMNTEAF
14 | TRBJ2-5 | few | TRBV7-3 | ASSLSGGGAWETQY
11 | TRBJ2-3 | NA | TRBV12-5 | ASAPGLADTQY
10 | TRBJ1-5 | few | TRBV2 | ASSSHGQPQH
19 | TRBJ2-1 | NA | TRBV11-2 | ASSEKTGLAGGISSYNEQF
12 | TRBJ2-7 | few | TRBV9 | ASSVGQGSHEQY
13 | TRBJ1-2 | few | TRBV20-1 | SARGQSGDPYGYT
13 | TRBJ2-1 | NA | TRBV6-5 | ASSYSSPSPHEQF
12 | TRBJ2-2 | NA | TRBV15 | ATSRDKGLGELF
13 | TRBJ2-5 | many | TRBV12-3/TRBV12-4 | ASSPWTSGKETQY
15 | TRBJ2-1 | few | TRBV12-3/TRBV12-4 | ASSFATAGPSYNEQF
13 | TRBJ2-3 | few | TRBV7-2 | ASTLAGGGTDTQY
12 | TRBJ2-2 | NA | TRBV5-1 | ASSIETVPGELF
12 | TRBJ1-1 | NA | TRBV6-2/TRBV6-3 | ASSYRRGETEAF
11 | TRBJ2-1 | NA | TRBV19 | ASSITGINEQF
12 | TRBJ2-5 | NA | TRBV21-1 | ASSKVGFQETQY
13 | TRBJ2-2 | NA | TRBV3-1 | ASRSTLGYTGELF
12 | TRBJ1-1 | NA | TRBV19 | ASSIEGPEGEAF
12 | TRBJ2-3 | NA | TRBV12-3/TRBV12-4 | AVSGRTSTDTQY
13 | TRBJ1-2 | NA | TRBV5-5 | ASGDVGAGAWGYT
13 | TRBJ2-7 | few | TRBV19 | ASSIRTSGNYEQY
12 | TRBJ2-2 | few | TRBV21-1 | AHLGDTNTGELF
13 | TRBJ2-2 | few | TRBV5-6 | ASSVGHEDTGELF
13 | TRBJ1-5 | NA | TRBV27 | ASRDQGNSNQPQH
12 | TRBJ2-1 | few | TRBV24-1 | ATSDLWGTGEQF
12 | TRBJ1-2 | NA | TRBV7-2 | ARSSGSVFYGYT
11 | TRBJ1-1 | few | TRBV28 | ASSSLPGTAMY
13 | TRBJ2-2 | NA | TRBV5-1 | ASRPGTQNTGELF
12 | TRBJ2-7 | few | TRBV29-1 | SVEDNPRGNEQY
13 | TRBJ2-7 | few | TRBV7-2 | ASSSRANGIYEQY